This T cell receptor beta chain was found in a study of CD8+CD57+ T cells in acquired aplastic anemia. Study at large: Sorted CD4+ and CD8+ cell DNA averaged approximately 3.4 ug. Study-wide points: Comparison of patients with controls identified 25 to 30 shared CD8+ CDR3 sequences. No significant patient-versus-control difference appeared in CD8+ Simpson's diversity.

Trimming at V came to 2 bases and at J to 5 bases, leaving 3 bases not matched to a gene. The CDR3 is made up of 14 amino acids. Germline assignment: CDR1 DFQATT and CDR2 SNEGSKA (reference sequence). As concerns this clonotype: The antigen is undetermined.

TCR beta VDJ combinations and CDR3 sequences were profiled from genomic DNA. Using its own MiXCR run on the reads, TCRdb lists one record per CDR3 protein. The profile shows hundreds of thousands of distinct CDR3 sequences, 65% to 80% of them singletons. The TCR comes from a human donor in good health, serving as a control. The chain uses TRBV20-1 and TRBJ2-1, with 10 nucleotides matching TRBD1. The sequenced sample was sorted CD4+, CD8+, or CD8+CD57+ T cells (not recorded which) from PBMCs. The CDR3 sequence is CSARRGQGNNEQFF. In DNA, the CDR3 is TGCAGTGCTAGAAGGGGACAGGGGAACAATGAGCAGTTCTTC.